This is a list of T cell receptor beta chains from one sample in a study of T cell changes during pregnancy in multiple sclerosis. TCRdb's table, derived via immunoSEQ multiplex PCR, lists solely in-frame clones and lacks some. The table has some 80,000 clones, 89% seen once. The sequencing here drew on peripheral blood, taken in the first trimester of pregnancy. These receptors were collected from a female donor in good health, enrolled as a control in a pregnancy study. CDR3s include the opening cysteine and the closing phenylalanine or tryptophan. Each record gives: V gene, D gene, J gene, clone size, CDR3 DNA, CDR3 protein. The D gene is left open where the match is weak. Size is omitted from some rows. Given values are once, few, many or a class for expanded clones.

>TRBV9|TRBD2|TRBJ2-3|.
TGTGCCAGCAGCACCCCGGGGGGGGGACTAGCGGGATACACAGATACGCAGTATTTT
CASSTPGGGLAGYTDTQYF
>TRBV2|.|TRBJ1-3|.
TGTGCCAGCAGTCTGGACGTCGCGGGCCACTTGGGAGGAAACACCATATATTTT
CASSLDVAGHLGGNTIYF
>TRBV27|.|TRBJ1-6|.
TGTGCCAGCAGTTTATTGGGGATCGGGGGGGCAGGTAATTCACCCCTCCACTTT
CASSLLGIGGAGNSPLHF
>TRBV27|TRBD2|TRBJ2-7|.
TGTGCCAGCAGTCGCCCGGGGGGGGAGCAGTACTTC
CASSRPGGEQYF
>TRBV7-2|.|TRBJ2-1|once
TGTGCCAGCAGCGGTACAGGGACAAGAGGGTACAATGAGCAGTTCTTC
CASSGTGTRGYNEQFF
>TRBV18|.|TRBJ2-1|.
TGTGCCAGCTCACCATCCGGGTATGAGCAGTTCTTC
CASSPSGYEQFF
>TRBV30|.|TRBJ1-2|.
TGTGCCTGGGGTCAGGGCCGGTCTTCAAGGGGCTACACCTTC
CAWGQGRSSRGYTF
>TRBV6-5|.|TRBJ1-4|.
TGTGCCAGCAGTCCGACATATTCTAATGAAAAACTGTTTTTT
CASSPTYSNEKLFF
>TRBV7-2|TRBD1|TRBJ2-2|.
TGTGCCAGCAGCTTAGACAGGGGGCTAAGCACCGGGGAGCTGTTTTTT
CASSLDRGLSTGELFF
>TRBV11-2|TRBD1|TRBJ2-7|.
TGTGCCAGCAGCTTGATACAGGGGATTTACGAGCAGTACTTC
CASSLIQGIYEQYF
>TRBV18|.|TRBJ2-7|once
TGTGCCAGCTCACCAGAGGGTTCCTACGAGCAGTACTTC
CASSPEGSYEQYF
>TRBV4-1|.|TRBJ1-2|.
TGCGCCAGCAGCCAACCCGGGTTAGACTATGGCTACACCTTC
CASSQPGLDYGYTF
>TRBV27|.|TRBJ2-7|.
TGTGCCAGCAGTCTTAACACTAGTCCCTACGAGCAGTACTTC
CASSLNTSPYEQYF
>TRBV6-6|TRBD1|TRBJ1-2|.
TGTGCCAGCAGTACGACAGGGGAGGACTATGGCTACACCTTC
CASSTTGEDYGYTF
>TRBV28|.|TRBJ1-1|.
TGTGCCAGCAGCCGAGACAGGCCAACCGAAGCTTTCTTT
CASSRDRPTEAFF
>TRBV7-2|.|TRBJ2-3|.
TGTGCCAGCAGCTTCCAACTCACAGATACGCAGTATTTT
CASSFQLTDTQYF
>TRBV23-1|.|TRBJ2-6|.
TGCGCCAGCAGTCAATCGGAGGCCGGAGACTTCTCTGGGGCCAACGTCCTGACTTTC
CASSQSEAGDFSGANVLTF
>TRBV6-1|.|TRBJ1-3|.
TGTGCCAGCAGTGAAGCGATAGGGGCTACTGGAAACACCATATATTTT
CASSEAIGATGNTIYF
>TRBV7-2|TRBD1|TRBJ1-3|.
TGTGCCAGCAGCCCCCGACAGGGTCTTTCTGGAAACACCATATATTTT
CASSPRQGLSGNTIYF
>TRBV7-9|.|TRBJ1-1|.
TGTGCCAGCAGCTTAGCGGGGAGGGTCGATGAAGCTTTCTTT
CASSLAGRVDEAFF
>TRBV7-6|.|TRBJ2-2|few
TGTGCCAGCAGGGACAAGTTTCCGAACACCGGGGAGCTGTTTTTT
CASRDKFPNTGELFF
>TRBV29-1|.|TRBJ1-1|once
TGCAGCGTTGCGCGGCAGTTCGGGAGGAACACTGAAGCTTTCTTT
CSVARQFGRNTEAFF
>TRBV18|TRBD1|TRBJ2-7|.
TGTGCCAGCTCACCACGGGGGACAGTATGGGACGAGCAGTACTTC
CASSPRGTVWDEQYF
>TRBV5-1|TRBD1|TRBJ1-3|.
TGCGCCAGCAGCAGGACAGGGGGAAACACCATATATTTT
CASSRTGGNTIYF
>TRBV18|.|TRBJ1-3|.
TGTGCCAGCTCACCATCACAGGGTCGCGGAAACACCATATATTTT
CASSPSQGRGNTIYF
>TRBV7-2|TRBD2|TRBJ2-2|few
TGTGCCAGCACCCCCAGGACTAGCTTGAACACCGGGGAGCTGTTTTTT
CASTPRTSLNTGELFF
>TRBV4-2|TRBD1|TRBJ1-6|.
TGTGCCAGCAGCCAAGATAAAGCGGTTAGGGGGCATCTACATTCACCCCTCCACTTT
CASSQDKAVRGHLHSPLHF
>TRBV19|.|TRBJ2-7|.
TGTGCCAGTAGTCCGGCGGGACCGCCTCGGGACGAGCAGTACTTC
CASSPAGPPRDEQYF
>TRBV27|TRBD2|TRBJ2-2|.
TGTGCCAGCAGTTTATCGGGCGGGAGGGCCGACACCGGGGAGCTGTTTTTT
CASSLSGGRADTGELFF
>TRBV11-2|.|TRBJ2-5|.
TGTGCCAGCAGCTCCCGTGTCGGGAGTCAAGAGACCCAGTACTTC
CASSSRVGSQETQYF
>TRBV7-2|TRBD2|TRBJ2-3|once
TGTGCCAGCAGCTCCACTAGCGGGGGGGCTTCTGATACGCAGTATTTT
CASSSTSGGASDTQYF
>TRBV5-8|TRBD1|TRBJ2-3|.
TGTGCCAGCAGCTTTGGGACAGGGGGCACAGATACGCAGTATTTT
CASSFGTGGTDTQYF
>TRBV5-8|TRBD1|TRBJ1-4|.
TGTGCCAGCAGTCCCGGGACAGGGGCACTACCGAGGGCAGAAAAACTGTTTTTT
CASSPGTGALPRAEKLFF
>TRBV2|TRBD1|TRBJ1-4|.
TGTGCCAGCAGGGGGGGTCCGGGACAGGGGCGGACTAATGAAAAACTGTTTTTT
CASRGGPGQGRTNEKLFF
>TRBV9|.|TRBJ2-2|.
TGTGCCAGCAGCGTAGGAGAAGGGGGCACCGGGGAGCTGTTTTTT
CASSVGEGGTGELFF
>TRBV19|.|TRBJ2-5|.
TGTGCCAGTAGTATTTTCGGGGGAGTGGGGTACCAAGAGACCCAGTACTTC
CASSIFGGVGYQETQYF
>TRBV29-1|.|TRBJ2-5|.
TGCAGCGTTACCGCCCGGGGGCAAGAGACCCAGTACTTC
CSVTARGQETQYF
>TRBV5-1|.|TRBJ1-1|few
TGCGCCACCTCAACAGGGATGAACACTGAAGCTTTCTTT
CATSTGMNTEAFF
>TRBV6-6|.|TRBJ1-4|.
TGTGCCAGCAGTTACCCCCGGTCAACTAATGAAAAACTGTTTTTT
CASSYPRSTNEKLFF
>TRBV6-1|.|TRBJ1-1|.
TGTGCCAGCCGGACCGGGACACTGAACACTGAAGCTTTCTTT
CASRTGTLNTEAFF
>TRBV4-3|TRBD2|TRBJ2-3|.
TGCGCCAGCAGCCAAGATCTAGGACTAGCGGGAGGAGATACGCAGTATTTT
CASSQDLGLAGGDTQYF
>TRBV23-1|.|TRBJ1-5|many
TGCGCCAGCAGTCAATCCAGGGGCAATCAGCCCCAGCATTTT
CASSQSRGNQPQHF
>TRBV5-4|TRBD1|TRBJ1-1|.
TGTGCCAGCAGCTGGCGAAGGATCCGGGACAGGGGGCTCGGTGGGGCTTTCTTT
CASSWRRIRDRGLGGAFF